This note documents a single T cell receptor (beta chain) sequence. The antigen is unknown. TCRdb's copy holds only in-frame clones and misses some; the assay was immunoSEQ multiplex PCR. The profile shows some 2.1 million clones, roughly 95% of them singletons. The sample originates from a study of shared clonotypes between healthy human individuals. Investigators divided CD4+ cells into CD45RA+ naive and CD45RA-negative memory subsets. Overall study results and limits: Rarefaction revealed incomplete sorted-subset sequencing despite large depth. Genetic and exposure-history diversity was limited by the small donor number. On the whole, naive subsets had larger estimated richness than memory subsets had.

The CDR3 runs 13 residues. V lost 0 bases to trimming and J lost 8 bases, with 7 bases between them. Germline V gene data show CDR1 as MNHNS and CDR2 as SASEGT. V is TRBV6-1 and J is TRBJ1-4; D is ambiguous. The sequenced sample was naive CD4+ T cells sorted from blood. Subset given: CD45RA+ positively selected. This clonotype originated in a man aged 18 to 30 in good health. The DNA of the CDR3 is TGTGCCAGCAGTGAAGCGCGTCGGGAAAAACTGTTTTTT. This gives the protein CASSEARREKLFF.